Shown below are 2 T cell receptor beta chains from a single sample sequenced in a study of cytomegalovirus exposure and HLA in healthy donors. The PCR made use of 60 Vbeta and 13 Jbeta primers. Produced via immunoSEQ multiplex PCR; TCRdb's table is partial and in-frame only. Among roughly 150,000 clones listed, about 71% were seen once. What was sequenced was PBMCs. The receptors derive from a woman aged 55-75 years in good health and CMV-seropositive.

Note on this clone: Other DNA sequences in the sample encode the same CDR3. The chain couples TRBV19 to TRBJ1-1, with 7 bases matching TRBD1. This CDR3 is 14 amino acids long. With 6 bases clipped from V and 1 base from J, the junction kept 5 bases outside the gene matches. Germline CDR1 reads LNHDA; CDR2 reads SQIVND (reference sequence). CDR3 region: CASSLGQRNTEAFF. CDR3 sequence (DNA): TGTGCCAGTAGCCTGGGACAGCGGAACACTGAAGCTTTCTTT.

V gene TRBV9 combines with J gene TRBJ1-1; 8 positions match TRBD1. This CDR3 is 14 amino acids long. The junction had 2 bases not matched to a gene; V was cut back by 2 bases and J by 2 bases. Germline V gene lookup returns CDR1 SGDLS and CDR2 YYNGEE. The CDR3 coding sequence is TGTGCCAGCAGCGTGGCAGGGGGCAACACTGAAGCTTTCTTT. The encoded protein is CASSVAGGNTEAFF.